Below, 32 T cell receptor beta chains from the same sample are listed, as sequenced in a study of blood T cell repertoires in COVID-19. Only in-frame clones appear in the TCRdb table, and some are missing; sequencing was by immunoSEQ multiplex PCR. Found here are about 40,000 clones, over 80% of them singletons; the top ten hold roughly 10%. The material sequenced was peripheral blood. These receptors all come from a woman aged 65 to 85 with acute or convalescent COVID-19.

The chain employs TRBV3-1 (or the pseudogene TRBV3-2) and TRBJ2-2; D perhaps matches TRBD1 (5 bases). The CDR3 contains 17 residues. V was trimmed by 0 bases and J by 7 bases, leaving 18 bases between them. Germline lookup yields CDR1 LGHDT and CDR2 YNNKEL (reference sequence). The CDR3 DNA follows: TGTGCCAGCAGCCAAGAGCATTCTCAGGGCCTCGTCGGGGAGCTGTTTTTT. Translated: CASSQEHSQGLVGELFF.

This clone appeared once. The chain combines TRBV3-1 (or the pseudogene TRBV3-2) with TRBJ2-3; maybe TRBD2 (5 bases). Germline V gene data show CDR1 as LGHDT and CDR2 as YNNKEL (reference sequence). V was clipped by 3 bases and J by 5 bases, with 9 bases between them. There are 13 residues in the CDR3. The CDR3 loop is CASSHTAGDTQYF. CDR3 in DNA: TGTGCCAGCAGCCATACCGCGGGAGATACGCAGTATTTT.

This chain uses TRBV13 with TRBJ1-1, with D perhaps matching TRBD1 (6 bases). Germline V gives CDR1 PRHDT, CDR2 FYEKMQ (reference sequence). CDR3 length: 13 amino acids. Trimming left V 6 bases short and J 0 bases short, with 8 bases between. The chain's CDR3 is CASRGGLNTEAFF. The DNA for the CDR3 is TGTGCCAGCAGAGGGGGTCTGAACACTGAAGCTTTCTTT.

This chain links TRBV30 with TRBJ2-1; 11 bases match TRBD2. This CDR3 has 16 amino acids. CDR1 is GTSNPN, CDR2 SVGIG, per germline (reference sequence). The J segment lost 10 bases and the V segment lost 2 bases, leaving 13 bases of the junction unmatched. The CDR3 region has the DNA TGTGCCTGGAGTCGCCCTGGGACTAGCGGTATACGAGAGCAGTTCTTC. Its protein product is CAWSRPGTSGIREQFF. The full variable domain, completed using reference TRBV30 and TRBJ2-1, is SQTIHQWPATLVQPVGSPLSLECTVEGTSNPNLYWYRQAAGRGLQLLFYSVGIGQISSEVPQNLSASRPQDRQFILSSKKLLLSDSGFYLCAWSRPGTSGIREQFFGPGTRLTVL.

The V gene is TRBV6-5, the J gene TRBJ1-1; D perhaps matches TRBD1 (5 bases). CDR1 is MNHEY and CDR2 is SVGAGI in the germline V gene. V lost 5 bases and J 1 base, leaving 14 bases between the germline ends. The CDR3 is 15 residues long. The CDR3 here is CASSRPGLRNTEAFF. CDR3 nucleotide sequence: TGTGCCAGCAGTCGCCCGGGACTTCGGAACACTGAAGCTTTCTTT.

The CDR3 loop reads CASSHLQGRETQYF. In DNA, the CDR3 is TGCGCCAGCAGCCATTTACAGGGGAGAGAGACCCAGTACTTC. V usage is TRBV4-3 and J usage is TRBJ2-5, with 7 nucleotides matching TRBD1. CDR1 is LGHNA, CDR2 YSLEER, per germline. V was clipped by 3 bases and J by 4 bases; unmatched bases: 5. This CDR3 contains 14 residues.

The gene calls are TRBV12-3 or TRBV12-4 and TRBJ1-1; possible D gene TRBD1, 6 bases. Trimming removed 2 bases from V and 6 bases from J, with 10 bases in between. This CDR3 has 13 amino acids. CDR3 coding DNA: TGTGCCAGCAGTTTAACAGGGTCTGCTGAAGCTTTCTTT. Its translation: CASSLTGSAEAFF.

A few counts support this clone. The V and J genes are TRBV6-6 and TRBJ2-7, with TRBD1 identical over 9 bases. V shed 6 bases, J shed 6 bases, and the junction held 6 bases outside the gene matches. Germline loops: CDR1 MNHNY, CDR2 SVGAGI (reference sequence). The CDR3 loop spans 13 amino acids. The CDR3 region is CASSPGTGTEQYV. The CDR3 DNA reads as TGTGCCAGCAGCCCCGGGACAGGGACCGAGCAGTACGTC.

This clone was observed a few times. The gene calls are TRBV2 and TRBJ1-2; D perhaps matches TRBD1 (5 bases). V was clipped by 4 bases and J by 4 bases, with 16 bases between them. The CDR3 loop spans 15 amino acids. Germline V gives CDR1 SNHLY, CDR2 FYNNEI. The CDR3 DNA is TGTGCCAGCAGTGGCCCCTTAGGACAAGGCTATGGCTACACCTTC. Its translation: CASSGPLGQGYGYTF.

The chain combines TRBV11-2 with TRBJ2-1; tentative D call: TRBD2 (6 bases). The CDR3 is made up of 16 amino acids. The germline CDR1 and CDR2 sequences are SGHAT and FQNNGV. Trimming shortened V by 5 bases and J by 5 bases, and 19 bases separated the two germline ends. The CDR3 coding sequence is TGTGCCAGCAGCCCTGGCGGGACTCGACAAAACAATGAGCAGTTCTTC. Translation: CASSPGGTRQNNEQFF.

The chain combines TRBV11-2 with TRBJ2-7; 10 bases are a match to TRBD2. Germline loops: CDR1 SGHAT, CDR2 FQNNGV. The CDR3 extends over 15 amino acids. Losses at the gene ends were 5 bases for V and 2 bases for J; bases not matched to a gene: 6. Here the CDR3 reads CASSPGTSVTYEQYV. The CDR3, as DNA: TGTGCCAGCAGCCCCGGGACTAGCGTAACCTACGAGCAGTACGTC.

The V and J genes are TRBV9 and TRBJ2-3; 10 bases match TRBD2. The CDR3 is 17 amino acids. Germline CDR1 is SGDLS and CDR2 is YYNGEE. J was trimmed by 0 bases and V by 2 bases; bases with no gene match: 6. CDR3 sequence: CASSVPTSGVSTDTQYF. The CDR3 DNA reads as TGTGCCAGCAGCGTCCCCACTAGCGGGGTGAGCACAGATACGCAGTATTTT.

This clone has only one observation. J is TRBJ1-3 and V is TRBV6-2 or TRBV6-3; D possibly corresponds to TRBD1 (6 bases). The ends were cut back, 5 bases at V and 0 bases at J, with 20 bases in the middle. The germline CDR1 and CDR2 sequences are MNHEY and SVGEGT. The CDR3 is made up of 18 amino acids. CDR3 residues: CASSTDRTAPFSGNTIYF. CDR3 DNA: TGTGCCAGCAGTACCGACCGGACAGCGCCTTTCTCTGGAAACACCATATATTTT.

This sequence joins TRBV7-9 and TRBJ2-5; TRBD2 matches at 10 bases. Germline-derived CDR1 and CDR2 are SEHNR and FQNEAQ (reference sequence). The CDR3 runs to 15 residues. Losses at the gene ends were 5 bases for V and 1 base for J; bases not matched to a gene: 4. The CDR3 DNA reads as TGTGCCAGCAGCCCTTGGACTAGCGGCCAAGAGACCCAGTACTTC. Translating gives CASSPWTSGQETQYF.

The chain combines TRBV6-5 with TRBJ2-2; 11 positions agree with TRBD2. The CDR3 length is 15 residues. Germline V gives CDR1 MNHEY, CDR2 SVGAGI. Unmatched junction bases numbered 8, after V lost 6 bases and J lost 8 bases. CDR3 protein: CASRSPGLAVGELFF. CDR3 sequence (DNA): TGTGCCAGCAGATCTCCGGGACTAGCGGTGGGGGAGCTGTTTTTT.

The V and J genes are TRBV6-5 and TRBJ2-7; TRBD1 might be the D (6 bases). Deletions cut 5 bases from V and 2 bases from J, with 10 bases between. Per germline, CDR1 MNHEY and CDR2 SVGAGI. The CDR3 has 13 residues. This CDR3 reads CASSPRTAYEQYV. The CDR3 DNA reads as TGTGCCAGCAGTCCTCGGACAGCCTACGAGCAGTACGTC.

The chain recombines TRBV7-2 with TRBJ1-1, with D hard to call. CDR1 SGHTA and CDR2 FQGNSA come from the germline V gene. This CDR3 has 12 residues. Trimming shortened V by 2 bases and J by 10 bases, and 11 bases separated the two germline ends. CDR3 in amino acids: CASSLRGDGAFF. The CDR3 DNA sequence: TGTGCCAGCAGCTTACGGGGAGACGGAGCTTTCTTT.

The chain couples TRBV7-3 to TRBJ2-2; D may be TRBD2 (5 bases). V shed 2 bases and J shed 4 bases, with 11 bases lying between them. Germline lookup yields CDR1 SGHTA and CDR2 FQGTGA. The CDR3 runs to 15 residues. The CDR3 loop is CASSLEAVATGELFF. The DNA for the CDR3 is TGTGCCAGCAGCTTAGAAGCGGTTGCCACCGGGGAGCTGTTTTTT.

The chain uses TRBV29-1 and TRBJ2-7, with D tentatively TRBD2 (6 bases). Germline values: CDR1 SQVTM, CDR2 ANQGSEA. The CDR3 is 15 residues long. Trimming left V 8 bases short and J 0 bases short, with 20 bases between. The CDR3 DNA sequence: TGCAGCACCATGAGGAGGGCCGGGAACTCCTACGAGCAGTACGTC. Translation gives CSTMRRAGNSYEQYV.

The J gene is TRBJ2-5, the V gene TRBV4-1, with 9 bases fitting TRBD2. J gave up 0 bases and V 2 bases, and 7 bases lay outside the gene matches. There are 17 residues in the CDR3. Germline V gene data show CDR1 as MGHRA and CDR2 as YSYEKL. The CDR3 DNA is TGCGCCAGCAGCCAACCCTTGTTAGCGGGGGACCAAGAGACCCAGTACTTC. The encoded protein is CASSQPLLAGDQETQYF.

This rearrangement joins TRBV3-1 (or the pseudogene TRBV3-2) to TRBJ2-5; D is perhaps TRBD2 (6 bases). In germline, CDR1 is LGHDT, CDR2 YNNKEL (reference sequence). The CDR3 loop spans 19 amino acids. V lost 0 bases to trimming and J lost 0 bases, with 20 bases between them. The CDR3 loop is CASSQDDPLAIFYQETQYF. CDR3 DNA: TGTGCCAGCAGCCAAGATGACCCACTAGCTATCTTCTACCAAGAGACCCAGTACTTC.

J is TRBJ1-3 and V is TRBV30; possible D gene TRBD1, 5 bases. CDR1 is GTSNPN, CDR2 SVGIG, per germline (reference sequence). This CDR3 region has 13 residues. The V end was cut by 5 bases, the J end by 0 bases, with 8 bases between. The CDR3, as DNA: TGTGCCTGGGACAGCAGCTCTGGAAACACCATATATTTT. It translates to CAWDSSSGNTIYF.

This sequence joins TRBV7-2 and TRBJ1-6; 11 bases agree with TRBD1. The V gene end was trimmed by 0 bases and the J gene end by 8 bases; junction bases not matched to a gene: 0. The germline gives CDR1 SGHTA, CDR2 FQGNSA. CDR3 length equals 15 residues. In DNA, the CDR3 is TGTGCCAGCAGCTTAGCGGGACAGGGGGATTCACCCCTCCACTTT. It specifies CASSLAGQGDSPLHF.

This chain joins TRBV27 and TRBJ1-1; D gene ambiguous. V lost 6 bases and J 0 bases, leaving 11 bases between the germline ends. Germline-derived CDR1 and CDR2 are MNHEY and SMNVEV (reference sequence). This CDR3 has 14 amino acids. The CDR3 DNA reads as TGTGCCAGCAGAAGAGAGAGGGTGAACACTGAAGCTTTCTTT. Protein: CASRRERVNTEAFF.

The V gene is TRBV6-5, the J gene TRBJ2-1; the match to TRBD2 covers 10 bases. This CDR3 is 16 amino acids long. Trimming removed 4 bases from V and 4 bases from J; junction bases left unmatched: 7. Germline V gene lookup returns CDR1 MNHEY and CDR2 SVGAGI. The CDR3 sequence: CASSSVVAGGYNEQFF. The CDR3 bases are TGTGCCAGCAGTTCGGTCGTAGCGGGGGGATACAATGAGCAGTTCTTC.

The CDR3 coding sequence is TGTGCCAGCAGTGAAGGTGGGACAGGGGCTGAAAAACTGTTTTTT. Translating it yields CASSEGGTGAEKLFF. The chain joins TRBV2 to TRBJ1-4; 10 nucleotides agree with TRBD1. Germline trimming cut 1 base from V and 7 bases from J; bases unmatched to any gene: 3. CDR1 SNHLY and CDR2 FYNNEI come from the germline V gene. This CDR3 has 15 residues.

The chain employs TRBV9 and TRBJ2-5, with D possibly TRBD1 on 6 matching bases. Germline assignment: CDR1 SGDLS and CDR2 YYNGEE. The CDR3 is made up of 15 amino acids. Trimming left V 3 bases short and J 0 bases short, with 12 bases between. The CDR3 DNA reads as TGTGCCAGCAGCGGTAGTTACAGGGACCAAGAGACCCAGTACTTC. It yields the protein CASSGSYRDQETQYF.

The V call is TRBV18, the J call TRBJ1-1; 8 bases are a match to TRBD1. CDR3 size: 15 residues. The V segment lost 6 bases and the J segment 2 bases; nucleotides outside the gene matches: 8. Germline CDR1 and CDR2: KGHSH and LQKENI. The CDR3 DNA sequence: TGTGCCAGCTCCTATGGTGGACAGGGAAACACTGAAGCTTTCTTT. Translated: CASSYGGQGNTEAFF.

The V and J genes are TRBV30 and TRBJ2-5; TRBD2 matches 13 bases. The germline V gene encodes CDR1 GTSNPN and CDR2 SVGIG (reference sequence). This CDR3 is built from 16 residues. The junction had 9 bases not matched to a gene; V was cut back by 3 bases and J by 5 bases. CDR3 protein: CAWRPGLAGAWETQYF. As DNA, the CDR3 is TGTGCCTGGAGACCAGGACTAGCGGGAGCCTGGGAGACCCAGTACTTC. Filled out from reference TRBV30 and TRBJ2-5, the complete variable domain reads SQTIHQWPATLVQPVGSPLSLECTVEGTSNPNLYWYRQAAGRGLQLLFYSVGIGQISSEVPQNLSASRPQDRQFILSSKKLLLSDSGFYLCAWRPGLAGAWETQYFGPGTRLLVL.

The rearrangement links TRBV10-2 to TRBJ2-2; TRBD1 aligns across 8 bases. This CDR3 region has 15 residues. The V segment lost 7 bases and the J segment 3 bases; nucleotides outside the gene matches: 7. Germline CDR1 reads WSHSY; CDR2 reads SAAADI. CDR3 in DNA: TGCGCCAGCAATCGGGACAGGATAGACACCGGGGAGCTGTTTTTT. Residues: CASNRDRIDTGELFF.

The genes are TRBV12-3 or TRBV12-4 and TRBJ1-2, with unresolved D. The CDR3 sequence is 12 residues long. Trimming took 6 bases from V and 5 from J, leaving 10 bases between them. Written as DNA, the CDR3 is TGTGCCAGCAGGGGCGATGGGTATGGCTACACCTTC. This encodes CASRGDGYGYTF.

The rearrangement joins TRBV11-2 to TRBJ1-3; D is ambiguous. Trimming pared 5 bases from V and 0 bases from J, leaving 23 bases between. CDR3 length: 19 amino acids. From germline, CDR1 is SGHAT and CDR2 FQNNGV. The CDR3 protein is CASSPWPRQHTNSGNTIYF. CDR3 bases: TGTGCCAGCAGCCCCTGGCCTAGGCAGCACACTAACTCTGGAAACACCATATATTTT.